This entry lists 2 T cell receptor beta chains sequenced from one sample in a study of cytomegalovirus exposure and HLA in healthy donors. The PCR was carried out with 60 Vbeta primers and 13 Jbeta primers. The protocol was immunoSEQ multiplex PCR, while the TCRdb copy is restricted to in-frame clones and leaves out a portion. The data contain about 140,000 clones, roughly 73% of them singletons. The sample consisted of PBMCs. The receptors derive from a woman in her thirties or forties in good health and CMV-seronegative.

Notes on this clone: Other nucleotide sequences in the sample specify the same CDR3. This chain connects TRBV6-5 to TRBJ1-1; 7 nucleotides align to TRBD1. Germline trimming cut 5 bases from V and 0 bases from J; bases unmatched to any gene: 0. The CDR3 consists of 13 residues. Germline loops: CDR1 MNHEY, CDR2 SVGAGI. The CDR3: CASSDRVNTEAFF. In nucleotides, the CDR3 is TGTGCCAGCAGTGACAGGGTGAACACTGAAGCTTTCTTT.

The gene calls are TRBV2 and TRBJ2-4, with D perhaps TRBD2 (5 bases). From germline, CDR1 is SNHLY and CDR2 FYNNEI. V lost 8 bases to trimming and J lost 6 bases, with 17 bases between them. The CDR3 consists of 14 residues. CDR3 amino acids: CASAREGLVNIQYF. DNA of the CDR3: TGTGCCAGCGCCCGTGAGGGTCTAGTAAACATTCAGTACTTC.